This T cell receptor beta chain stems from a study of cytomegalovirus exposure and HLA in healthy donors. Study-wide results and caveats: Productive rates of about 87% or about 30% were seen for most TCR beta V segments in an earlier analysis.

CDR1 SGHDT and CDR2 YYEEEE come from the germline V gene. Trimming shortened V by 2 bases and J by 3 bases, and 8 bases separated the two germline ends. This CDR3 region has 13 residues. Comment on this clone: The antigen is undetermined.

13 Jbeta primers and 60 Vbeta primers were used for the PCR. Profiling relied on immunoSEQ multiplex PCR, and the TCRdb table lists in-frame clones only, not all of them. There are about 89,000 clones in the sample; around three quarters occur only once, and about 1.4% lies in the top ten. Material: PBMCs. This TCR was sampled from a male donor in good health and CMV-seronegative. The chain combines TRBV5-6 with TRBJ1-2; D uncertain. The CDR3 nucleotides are TGTGCCAGCAGCTTTTACGGGGACTATGGCTACACCTTC. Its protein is CASSFYGDYGYTF. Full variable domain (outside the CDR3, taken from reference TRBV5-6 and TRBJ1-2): DAGVTQSPTHLIKTRGQQVTLRCSPKSGHDTVSWYQQALGQGPQFIFQYYEEEERQRGNFPDRFSGHQFPNYSSELNVNALLLGDSALYLCASSFYGDYGYTFGSGTRLTVV.